These 27 T cell receptor beta chains were all obtained from the same sample, sequenced in a study of blood T cell repertoires in COVID-19. Here immunoSEQ multiplex PCR was the method, and the copy in TCRdb shows in-frame clones only, minus some. The sample shows tens of thousands of clones, roughly 78% of them seen only once. The sequenced sample was peripheral blood. Receptors originate from a woman in her 70s with acute or convalescent COVID-19.

The V gene is TRBV27, the J gene TRBJ1-2; TRBD1 matches 9 bases. V shed 4 bases and J 6 bases; nucleotides not matched to a gene: 12. CDR1 and CDR2 from the germline V gene are MNHEY and SMNVEV (reference sequence). The CDR3 has 16 residues. The CDR3 here is CASSSSQGAVMNGYTF. The CDR3 DNA sequence: TGTGCCAGCAGTTCCTCACAGGGGGCGGTGATGAATGGCTACACCTTC.

The rearrangement joins TRBV7-9 to TRBJ1-1, with no clear D. This CDR3 comprises 14 residues. Germline loops: CDR1 SEHNR, CDR2 FQNEAQ (reference sequence). V was pared by 2 bases and J by 0 bases, with 7 bases between. The CDR3 reads CASSLFSVNTEAFF. The CDR3, as DNA: TGTGCCAGCAGCTTATTCAGTGTGAACACTGAAGCTTTCTTT. Together with reference TRBV7-9 and TRBJ1-1, the CDR3 gives the full variable domain: DTGVSQNPRHKITKRGQNVTFRCDPISEHNRLYWYRQTLGQGPEFLTYFQNEAQLEKSRLLSDRFSAERPKGSFSTLEIQRTEQGDSAMYLCASSLFSVNTEAFFGQGTRLTVV.

This chain links TRBV11-2 with TRBJ1-5, with 7 bases aligning to TRBD1. Germline lookup yields CDR1 SGHAT and CDR2 FQNNGV. The trim removed 1 base at V and 3 bases at J, leaving 6 bases unmatched. The CDR3 extends over 16 amino acids. CDR3 sequence: CASSLVPGQINQPQHF. The CDR3 DNA is TGTGCCAGCAGCTTAGTTCCGGGACAGATCAATCAGCCCCAGCATTTT.

The chain employs TRBV5-1 and TRBJ2-1; 10 bases match TRBD2. CDR3 size: 16 residues. Germline V gene lookup returns CDR1 SGHRS and CDR2 YFSETQ. V dropped 1 base and J dropped 3; count of bases not matched to a gene: 4. CDR3 coding DNA: TGCGCCAGCAGCTTGCTCTCTAGCGGGAGCTACAATGAGCAGTTCTTC. This sequence encodes CASSLLSSGSYNEQFF.

The genes are TRBV24-1 and TRBJ2-6; 10 nucleotides match TRBD1. CDR3 length: 20 residues. Unmatched junction bases numbered 10, after V lost 3 bases and J lost 0 bases. The germline V gene encodes CDR1 KGHDR and CDR2 SFDVKD. The CDR3 region is CATSDGSGTGDFSGANVLTF. CDR3 in DNA: TGTGCCACCAGTGATGGCTCCGGGACAGGGGACTTCTCTGGGGCCAACGTCCTGACTTTC.

This clone is a singleton in its sample. This chain joins TRBV5-1 and TRBJ2-1, with 15 bases matching TRBD2. This CDR3 has 19 residues. The V gene end was trimmed by 7 bases and the J gene end by 4 bases; junction bases not matched to a gene: 15. The germline gives CDR1 SGHRS, CDR2 YFSETQ. CDR3 nucleotide sequence: TGCGCCAGCGGACATATGGGACTAGCGGGGGGCCTCTTATACAATGAGCAGTTCTTC. Amino acids: CASGHMGLAGGLLYNEQFF.

In its sample, this clone was seen a few times. This chain uses TRBV19 with TRBJ1-6, with TRBD1 identical over 8 bases. The V segment lost 4 bases and the J segment 7 bases; nucleotides outside the gene matches: 12. The CDR3 is made up of 17 amino acids. Germline V gene sequence: CDR1 LNHDA, CDR2 SQIVND (reference sequence). The CDR3 reads CASSKGGQVGLNSPLHF. The CDR3 DNA is TGTGCCAGTAGTAAGGGGGGACAGGTAGGATTAAATTCACCCCTCCACTTT.

The chain links TRBV27 to TRBJ2-1; D ambiguous. CDR3 size: 14 residues. The V and J ends lost 6 bases and 2 bases respectively, with 11 bases between them. Germline V lookup: CDR1 MNHEY, CDR2 SMNVEV (reference sequence). In DNA, the CDR3 is TGTGCCAGCAGCCCAAGAGGCCCCTACAATGAGCAGTTCTTC. Translated: CASSPRGPYNEQFF.

The J gene is TRBJ2-3, the V gene TRBV5-4, with 8 positions matching TRBD2. CDR1 and CDR2 from the germline V gene are SGHNT and YYREEE (reference sequence). The CDR3 is 16 amino acids. V lost 3 bases and J lost 2; bases outside the gene matches: 8. The CDR3 loop reads CASSSPILAATDTQYF. DNA for the CDR3: TGTGCCAGCAGCTCCCCGATACTAGCGGCCACAGATACGCAGTATTTT.

Only a few counts were recorded for this clone. V gene TRBV6-5 combines with J gene TRBJ1-3, with D possibly being TRBD1 (5 bases). Per germline, CDR1 MNHEY and CDR2 SVGAGI. This CDR3 contains 15 residues. V lost 6 bases, J lost 0 bases, and 12 bases lay in between. Here the CDR3 DNA reads TGTGCCAGCAGGGCCAAGACAGCCTCTGGAAACACCATATATTTT. Amino acids: CASRAKTASGNTIYF.

The chain couples TRBV3-1 (or the pseudogene TRBV3-2) to TRBJ2-1; 11 bases agree with TRBD1. Germline V gene sequence: CDR1 LGHDT, CDR2 YNNKEL (reference sequence). Germline trimming cut 4 bases from V and 7 bases from J; bases unmatched to any gene: 9. The CDR3 covers 16 residues. The CDR3 reads CASSRAGGTGGNEQFF. The CDR3 DNA reads as TGTGCCAGCAGCCGTGCCGGCGGGACAGGGGGAAATGAGCAGTTCTTC.

The chain is built from TRBV5-8 and TRBJ2-3; the D gene is possibly TRBD1 (6 bases). V lost 3 bases and J lost 0, with 11 bases in between. CDR1 SGHTS and CDR2 YDEGEE come from the germline V gene. The CDR3 is made up of 15 amino acids. DNA of the CDR3: TGTGCCAGCAGCTGGACAGTGACTAGCACAGATACGCAGTATTTT. Translating gives CASSWTVTSTDTQYF.

The chain uses TRBV6-5 and TRBJ1-1; the match to TRBD1 covers 7 bases. Germline V CDR1 and CDR2: MNHEY, SVGAGI. The CDR3 consists of 14 residues. Trimming cost V 3 bases and J 1 base; bases outside gene matches: 2. DNA for the CDR3: TGTGCCAGCAGTTATAGGACAGGGAACACTGAAGCTTTCTTT. It translates to CASSYRTGNTEAFF.

This CDR3 reads CASSQVASGGAGQETQYF. CDR3 in DNA: TGCGCCAGCAGCCAAGTGGCTAGCGGGGGGGCCGGGCAAGAGACCCAGTACTTC. The V and J genes are TRBV4-1 and TRBJ2-5, with 12 bases lining up with TRBD2. V dropped 1 base and J dropped 2; count of bases not matched to a gene: 8. There are 18 residues in the CDR3. The germline V gene has CDR1 MGHRA and CDR2 YSYEKL.

This clone was observed a few times. J is TRBJ1-2 and V is TRBV12-3 or TRBV12-4; D is unclear. Trimming left V 3 bases short and J 8 bases short, with 10 bases between. The CDR3 has 12 residues. The CDR3 sequence is CASSLRIRGYTF. Here the CDR3 DNA reads TGTGCCAGCAGTTTGAGGATTAGGGGCTACACCTTC.

The CDR3 nucleotides read TGTGCCAGCAGTTACCTAGCGGGGGAACAAGAGACCCAGTACTTC. Translating gives CASSYLAGEQETQYF. V and J are TRBV6-6 and TRBJ2-5; 10 nucleotides align to TRBD2. Germline CDR1 and CDR2: MNHNY and SVGAGI (reference sequence). Trimming at V came to 2 bases and at J to 2 bases, leaving 2 bases not matched to a gene. The CDR3 covers 15 residues.

The chain combines TRBV19 with TRBJ2-1, with 7 bases fitting TRBD1. The germline gives CDR1 LNHDA, CDR2 SQIVND (reference sequence). This CDR3 has 15 amino acids. V was clipped by 5 bases and J by 9 bases; unmatched bases: 13. The CDR3 spells CASSFLGTVGGEQFF. The CDR3 DNA sequence: TGTGCCAGTAGTTTCCTCGGGACAGTGGGCGGTGAGCAGTTCTTC.

The chain couples TRBV4-3 to TRBJ1-5, with a tentative D call TRBD1 (5 bases). There are 18 residues in the CDR3. Trimming took 0 bases from V and 2 from J, leaving 17 bases between them. Germline CDR1 and CDR2: LGHNA and YSLEER. The chain's CDR3 is CASSQEWAGPGGNQPQHF. The CDR3 nucleotides read TGCGCCAGCAGCCAAGAGTGGGCAGGGCCGGGGGGCAATCAGCCCCAGCATTTT.

The V and J genes are TRBV5-1 and TRBJ2-7, with a possible D match to TRBD1 (5 bases). CDR1 SGHRS and CDR2 YFSETQ come from the germline V gene. Trimming took off 4 bases at V and 3 bases at J, with 14 bases between the two ends. This CDR3 comprises 14 residues. The CDR3 loop is CASSPYSDSYEQYF. The CDR3 bases are TGCGCCAGCAGCCCCTATAGTGACAGCTACGAGCAGTACTTC.

The chain carries TRBV11-2 and TRBJ1-3, with TRBD1 matching 11 bases. Trimming at V came to 5 bases and at J to 12 bases, leaving 6 bases not matched to a gene. Germline assignment: CDR1 SGHAT and CDR2 FQNNGV. The CDR3 is 13 amino acids. The CDR3 DNA reads as TGTGCCAGCAGCGAGGACAGGGGGCGGGTCATATATTTT. Translated, it gives CASSEDRGRVIYF.

The V call is TRBV11-3, the J call TRBJ1-4; 11 bases align to TRBD1. This CDR3 comprises 15 residues. Germline V gene sequence: CDR1 SGHNT, CDR2 YENEEA. J was trimmed by 8 bases and V by 1 base; bases with no gene match: 3. CDR3 sequence: CASSLAGTGGEKLFF. Here the CDR3 DNA reads TGTGCCAGCAGCTTAGCCGGGACAGGGGGGGAAAAACTGTTTTTT.

This clone is a singleton in its sample. The rearrangement uses TRBV19 and TRBJ2-1, with D maybe TRBD1 (6 bases). The CDR3 consists of 14 residues. Germline V lookup: CDR1 LNHDA, CDR2 SQIVND (reference sequence). V gave up 6 bases and J gave up 5 bases, with 14 bases separating them. CDR3 coding DNA: TGTGCCAGTAGATACAGGGAGATGAACAATGAGCAGTTCTTC. Its translation: CASRYREMNNEQFF.

This clone was recorded once. This chain links TRBV19 with TRBJ1-1, with D possibly being TRBD1 (6 bases). Germline V gives CDR1 LNHDA, CDR2 SQIVND (reference sequence). V was shortened by 5 bases and J by 4 bases, with 17 bases between the two germline ends. This CDR3 has 15 residues. The CDR3: CASSAQGNDGTEAFF. CDR3 coding DNA: TGTGCCAGTAGTGCCCAGGGGAACGATGGCACTGAAGCTTTCTTT.

This rearrangement joins TRBV6-5 to TRBJ2-5; D might be TRBD2 (6 bases). The germline V gene encodes CDR1 MNHEY and CDR2 SVGAGI. This CDR3 has 15 amino acids. Trimming pared 6 bases from V and 5 bases from J, leaving 19 bases between. This CDR3 is CASSLSRLVSETQYF. In DNA form, the CDR3 reads TGTGCCAGCAGCCTAAGTCGACTAGTATCGGAGACCCAGTACTTC.

The V and J genes are TRBV6-1 and TRBJ2-1; no reliable D call. Trimming pared 2 bases from V and 5 bases from J, leaving 13 bases between. This CDR3 has 15 amino acids. Germline assignment: CDR1 MNHNS and CDR2 SASEGT. CDR3 in DNA: TGTGCCAGCAGTGAAATGTCAGCGAACGACAATGAGCAGTTCTTC. Translated, it gives CASSEMSANDNEQFF.

CDR3: CASSSRGAATSSGANVLTF. The CDR3, as DNA: TGTGCCAGCAGCTCCAGGGGGGCAGCGACTAGCTCTGGGGCCAACGTCCTGACTTTC. This sequence joins TRBV11-2 and TRBJ2-6, with a tentative D call TRBD1 (7 bases). The CDR3 is 19 residues long. V lost 4 bases and J lost 0, with 19 bases in between. Germline assignment: CDR1 SGHAT and CDR2 FQNNGV.

This clone was seen only once. The chain couples TRBV18 to TRBJ1-6; D perhaps matches TRBD1 (5 bases). Trimming cost V 2 bases and J 6 bases, with 11 bases left between them. CDR1 is KGHSH and CDR2 is LQKENI in the germline V gene. The CDR3 spans 15 residues. CDR3 loop: CASSPGGRSNSPLHF. The CDR3 DNA is TGTGCCAGCTCACCAGGGGGGAGGTCTAATTCACCCCTCCACTTT.